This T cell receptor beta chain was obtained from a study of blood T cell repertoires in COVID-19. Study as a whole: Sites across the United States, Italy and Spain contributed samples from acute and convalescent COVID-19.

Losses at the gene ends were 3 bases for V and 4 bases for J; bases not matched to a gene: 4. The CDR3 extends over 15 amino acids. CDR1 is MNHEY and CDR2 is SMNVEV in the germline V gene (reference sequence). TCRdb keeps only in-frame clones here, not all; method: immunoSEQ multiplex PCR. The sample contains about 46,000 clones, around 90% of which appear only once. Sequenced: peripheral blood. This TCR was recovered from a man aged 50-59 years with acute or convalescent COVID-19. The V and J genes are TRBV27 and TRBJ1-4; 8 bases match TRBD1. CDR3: CASSFRTGYNEKLFF. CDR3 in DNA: TGTGCCAGCAGTTTTCGGACAGGGTATAATGAAAAACTGTTTTTT.